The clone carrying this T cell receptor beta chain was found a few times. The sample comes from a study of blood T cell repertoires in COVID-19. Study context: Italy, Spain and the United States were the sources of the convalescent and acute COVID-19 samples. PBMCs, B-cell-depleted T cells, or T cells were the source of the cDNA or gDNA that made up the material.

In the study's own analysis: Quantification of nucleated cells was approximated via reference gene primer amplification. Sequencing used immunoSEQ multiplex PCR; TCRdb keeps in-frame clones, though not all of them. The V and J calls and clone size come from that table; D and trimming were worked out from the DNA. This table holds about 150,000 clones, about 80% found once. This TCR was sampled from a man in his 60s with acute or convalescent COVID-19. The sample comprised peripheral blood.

The CDR3: CASSPGLAGAYEQYF. CDR3 sequence (DNA): TGTGCCAGCAGCCCCGGACTAGCGGGGGCCTACGAGCAGTACTTC. The chain employs TRBV11-2 and TRBJ2-7, with 13 nucleotides matching TRBD2. Trimming took 5 bases from V and 2 from J; bases not matched to a gene: 3. Germline V lookup: CDR1 SGHAT, CDR2 FQNNGV. The CDR3 runs 15 residues.